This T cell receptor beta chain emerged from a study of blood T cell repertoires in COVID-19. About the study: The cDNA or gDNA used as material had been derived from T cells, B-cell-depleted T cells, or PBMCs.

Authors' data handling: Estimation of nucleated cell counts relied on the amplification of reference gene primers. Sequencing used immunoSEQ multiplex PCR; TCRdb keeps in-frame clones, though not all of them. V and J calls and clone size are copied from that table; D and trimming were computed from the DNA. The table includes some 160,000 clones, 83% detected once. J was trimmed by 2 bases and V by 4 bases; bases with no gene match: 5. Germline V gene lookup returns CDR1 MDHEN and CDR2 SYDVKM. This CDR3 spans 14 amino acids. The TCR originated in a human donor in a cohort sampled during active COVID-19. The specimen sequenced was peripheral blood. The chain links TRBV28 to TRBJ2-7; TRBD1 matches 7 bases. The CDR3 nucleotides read TGTGCCAGCAGTTCCACGACAGGGACCTACGAGCAGTACTTC. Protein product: CASSSTTGTYEQYF.